The 13 T cell receptor beta chains in this list originate from one sample, sequenced in a study of T cell clusters in autoimmune cytopenias. Each sample's input was 250 ng genomic DNA, 30,000 to 45,000 genome equivalents. One tube held mixed TRB-A and TRB-B primer pools for touch-down PCR. Following a re-call of the multiplex PCR reads, TCRdb has one entry per CDR3 protein and lacks DNA. The data include about 3,100 distinct CDR3 sequences; the top ten clones carry approximately 18%. Sequencing was done on a sample of peripheral blood. These receptors all stem from a human donor with an autoimmune cytopenia or autoimmune hepatitis (not recorded which).

By frequency, this clonotype registers medium-sized. This chain connects TRBV5-6 to TRBJ2-1. The germline CDR1 and CDR2 sequences are SGHDT and YYEEEE. The CDR3 is 16 residues long. CDR3 residues: CASSLSAGRSYNEQFF.

Considering frequency, this clonotype is medium-sized (0.01 to 0.1%). V and J are TRBV12-3 or TRBV12-4 and TRBJ1-2; the D gene TCRdb calls, TRBD1, cannot be checked with no DNA. The CDR3 has 18 residues. CDR3 residues: CASSFEGAGQGFPYGYTF.

In terms of frequency, this clonotype is medium-sized. The chain employs TRBV11-1 and TRBJ2-7; TCRdb calls TRBD2, which cannot be checked without DNA. Germline V gene lookup returns CDR1 SGHAT and CDR2 FQDESV (reference sequence). CDR3 length equals 15 residues. The CDR3 protein is CASSPSREGDYEQYF.

This chain joins TRBV20-1 and TRBJ2-5; as DNA is missing, the TRBD1 call by TCRdb cannot be tested. CDR3 size: 13 residues. Germline V gene data show CDR1 as DFQATT and CDR2 as SNEGSKA (reference sequence). The CDR3 sequence is CSARPTGRETQYF.

The genes are TRBV5-4 and TRBJ2-7; there is no DNA to check the TCRdb D call of TRBD1. Germline assignment: CDR1 SGHNT and CDR2 YYREEE (reference sequence). CDR3 length: 14 residues. CDR3 sequence: CASSSRDRGLEQYF. The full variable domain, with the rest looked up from reference TRBV5-4 and TRBJ2-7, is ETGVTQSPTHLIKTRGQQVTLRCSSQSGHNTVSWYQQALGQGPQFIFQYYREEENGRGNFPPRFSGLQFPNYSSELNVNALELDDSALYLCASSSRDRGLEQYFGPGTRLTVT.

This rearrangement joins TRBV14 to TRBJ2-7; the TCRdb D gene call, TRBD2, has no DNA to confirm it. Germline assignment: CDR1 SGHDN and CDR2 FVKESK. The CDR3 loop spans 16 amino acids. This CDR3 reads CASSWTSSGDTYEQYF.

V usage is TRBV4-3 and J usage is TRBJ1-1; lacking DNA, the TRBD1 call made by TCRdb goes unchecked. The CDR3 has 14 amino acids. Germline lookup yields CDR1 LGHNA and CDR2 YSLEER. The CDR3 reads CASSQVSQGYEAFF.

This clonotype is medium-sized by frequency. The gene calls are TRBV19 and TRBJ2-1; TCRdb's D call, TRBD2, is unchecked because there is no DNA. Germline CDR1 reads LNHDA; CDR2 reads SQIVND (reference sequence). CDR3 size: 19 residues. CDR3 region: CASSRSGLAGTSSYNEQFF.

The chain recombines TRBV24-1 with TRBJ2-7; TCRdb's assignment of TRBD2 cannot be checked, as there is no DNA. The CDR3 sequence is 16 residues long. CDR1 KGHDR and CDR2 SFDVKD come from the germline V gene. The CDR3 loop is CATSALGEAGWYEQYF.

CDR3 sequence: CASSPHNQETQYF. The chain joins TRBV4-2 to TRBJ2-5. Germline loops: CDR1 LGHNA, CDR2 YNFKEQ. The CDR3 sequence is 13 residues long.

Considering frequency, this clonotype is medium-sized. The chain combines TRBV27 with TRBJ2-2; lacking DNA, the TRBD1 call made by TCRdb goes unchecked. Germline V gives CDR1 MNHEY, CDR2 SMNVEV (reference sequence). The CDR3 is made up of 16 amino acids. CDR3 sequence: CASIYRGQGNTGELFF.

This clonotype is deemed medium-sized by its frequency. The CDR3 loop reads CASGGYNEQFF. The genes are TRBV27 and TRBJ2-1; the D gene TCRdb calls, TRBD1, cannot be checked with no DNA. This CDR3 comprises 11 residues. Germline V gene lookup returns CDR1 MNHEY and CDR2 SMNVEV (reference sequence).

This clonotype is deemed medium-sized by its frequency. The V call is TRBV12-3 or TRBV12-4, the J call TRBJ1-1. This CDR3 region has 12 residues. The CDR3 region is CASSLITGDAFF.